The T cell receptor (beta chain) under discussion was sequenced for a study of blood T cell repertoires in COVID-19. The protocol was immunoSEQ multiplex PCR, while the TCRdb copy is restricted to in-frame clones and leaves out a portion. Of 180,000 or so clones in the sample, around 80% are singletons; the top ten hold about 11%. Trimming cost V 6 bases and J 4 bases, with 21 bases left between them. CDR3 length: 16 amino acids. Germline V gene sequence: CDR1 MDHEN, CDR2 SYDVKM. Sequenced material: PBMCs or T cells enriched from blood (not recorded which). The receptor was isolated from a man aged 45 to 65 who had recovered from COVID-19. The J gene is TRBJ1-1, the V gene TRBV28, with D possibly being TRBD1 (5 bases). CDR3 region: CASSPHVAGMVTEAFF. CDR3 bases: TGTGCCAGCAGCCCCCACGTGGCAGGGATGGTCACTGAAGCTTTCTTT. The full variable domain, in which reference TRBV28 and TRBJ1-1 provide the parts outside the CDR3, is DVKVTQSSRYLVKRTGEKVFLECVQDMDHENMFWYRQDPGLGLRLIYFSYDVKMKEKGDIPEGYSVSREKKERFSLILESASTNQTSMYLCASSPHVAGMVTEAFFGQGTRLTVV.